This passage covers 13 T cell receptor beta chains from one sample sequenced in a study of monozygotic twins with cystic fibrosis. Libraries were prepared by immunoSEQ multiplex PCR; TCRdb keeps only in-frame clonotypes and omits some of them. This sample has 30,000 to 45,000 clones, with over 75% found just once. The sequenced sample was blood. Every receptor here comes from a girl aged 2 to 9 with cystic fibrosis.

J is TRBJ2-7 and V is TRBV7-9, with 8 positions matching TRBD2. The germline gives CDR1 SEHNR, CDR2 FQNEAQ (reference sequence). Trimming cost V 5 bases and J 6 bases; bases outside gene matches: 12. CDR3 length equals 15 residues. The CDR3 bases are TGTGCCAGCAGCCCGACGGTCGGGGGGGTCGGCGAGCAGTACTTC. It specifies CASSPTVGGVGEQYF. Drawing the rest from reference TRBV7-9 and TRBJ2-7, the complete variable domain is DTGVSQNPRHKITKRGQNVTFRCDPISEHNRLYWYRQTLGQGPEFLTYFQNEAQLEKSRLLSDRFSAERPKGSFSTLEIQRTEQGDSAMYLCASSPTVGGVGEQYFGPGTRLTVT.

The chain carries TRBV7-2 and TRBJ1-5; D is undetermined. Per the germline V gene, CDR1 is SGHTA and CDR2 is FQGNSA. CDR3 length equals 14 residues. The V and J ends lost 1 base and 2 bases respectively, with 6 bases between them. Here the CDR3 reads CASSLVEGNQPQHF. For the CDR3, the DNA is TGTGCCAGCAGCTTAGTGGAGGGCAATCAGCCCCAGCATTTT.

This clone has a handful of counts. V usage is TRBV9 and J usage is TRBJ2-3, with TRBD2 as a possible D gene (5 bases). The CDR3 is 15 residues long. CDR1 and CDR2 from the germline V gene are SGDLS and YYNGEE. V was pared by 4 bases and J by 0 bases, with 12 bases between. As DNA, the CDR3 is TGTGCCAGCAGCCAGTCAGGAGGTAGCACAGATACGCAGTATTTT. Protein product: CASSQSGGSTDTQYF.

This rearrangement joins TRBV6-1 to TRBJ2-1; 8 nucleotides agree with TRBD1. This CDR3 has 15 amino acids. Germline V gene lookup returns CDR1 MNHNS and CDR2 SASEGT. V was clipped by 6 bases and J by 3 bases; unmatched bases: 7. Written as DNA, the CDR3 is TGTGCCAGCAGCGACGACAGGGGAGGCTACAATGAGCAGTTCTTC. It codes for CASSDDRGGYNEQFF.

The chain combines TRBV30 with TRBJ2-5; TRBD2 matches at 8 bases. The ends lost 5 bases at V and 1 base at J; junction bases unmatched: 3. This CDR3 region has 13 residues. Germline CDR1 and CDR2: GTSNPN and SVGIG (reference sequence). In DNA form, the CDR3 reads TGTGCCTGGTCCGGGGGGGGCCAAGAGACCCAGTACTTC. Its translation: CAWSGGGQETQYF.

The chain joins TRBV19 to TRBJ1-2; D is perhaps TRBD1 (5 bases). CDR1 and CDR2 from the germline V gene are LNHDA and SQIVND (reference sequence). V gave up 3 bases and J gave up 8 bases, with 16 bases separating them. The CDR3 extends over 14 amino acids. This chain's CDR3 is CASSIRGGVGGYTF. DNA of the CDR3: TGTGCCAGTAGTATCCGAGGAGGGGTAGGAGGCTACACCTTC.

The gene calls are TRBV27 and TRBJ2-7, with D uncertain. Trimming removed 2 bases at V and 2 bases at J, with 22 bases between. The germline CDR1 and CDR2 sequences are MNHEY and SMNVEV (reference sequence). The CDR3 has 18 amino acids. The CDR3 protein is CASSLGLGGSSLTYEQYF. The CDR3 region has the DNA TGTGCCAGCAGTTTAGGTCTGGGCGGCAGCTCCCTCACCTACGAGCAGTACTTC.

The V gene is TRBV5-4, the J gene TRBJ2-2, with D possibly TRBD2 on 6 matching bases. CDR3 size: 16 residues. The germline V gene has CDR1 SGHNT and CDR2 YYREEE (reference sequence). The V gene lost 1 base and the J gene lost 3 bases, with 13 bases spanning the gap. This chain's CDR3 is CASSLFGGEDTGELFF. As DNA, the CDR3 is TGTGCCAGCAGCTTGTTCGGAGGGGAGGACACCGGGGAGCTGTTTTTT.

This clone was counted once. The CDR3 loop reads CASATQGLNTEAFF. For the CDR3, the DNA is TGTGCCAGTGCAACACAGGGTCTGAACACTGAAGCTTTCTTT. The rearrangement links TRBV27 to TRBJ1-1, with TRBD1 as a possible D gene (6 bases). This CDR3 contains 14 residues. Trimming left V 9 bases short and J 0 bases short, with 14 bases between. The germline V gene encodes CDR1 MNHEY and CDR2 SMNVEV (reference sequence).

The DNA for the CDR3 is TGTGCCAGCAGAGACTCCGGGACTAGCGAGTACTTC. Translating gives CASRDSGTSEYF. The V and J genes are TRBV2 and TRBJ2-4; TRBD2 matches at 10 bases. The trim removed 6 bases at V and 14 bases at J, leaving 7 bases unmatched. CDR1 is SNHLY, CDR2 FYNNEI, per germline. This CDR3 region has 12 residues.

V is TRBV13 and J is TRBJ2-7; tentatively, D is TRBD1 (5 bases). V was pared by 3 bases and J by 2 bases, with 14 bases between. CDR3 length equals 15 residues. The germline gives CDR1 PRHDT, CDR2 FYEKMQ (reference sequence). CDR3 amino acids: CASSFWGSSAYEQYF. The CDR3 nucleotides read TGTGCCAGCAGCTTTTGGGGCAGTTCTGCCTACGAGCAGTACTTC.

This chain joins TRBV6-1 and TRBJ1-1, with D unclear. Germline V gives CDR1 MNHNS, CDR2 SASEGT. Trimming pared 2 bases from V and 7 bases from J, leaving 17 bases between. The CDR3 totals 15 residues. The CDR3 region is CASSELGSSTYEAFF. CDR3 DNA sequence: TGTGCCAGCAGTGAATTGGGGTCCTCTACCTATGAAGCTTTCTTT.

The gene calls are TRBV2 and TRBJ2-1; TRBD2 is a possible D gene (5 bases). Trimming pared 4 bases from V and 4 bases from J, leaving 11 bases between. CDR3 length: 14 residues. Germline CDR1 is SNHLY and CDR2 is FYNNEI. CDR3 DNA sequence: TGTGCCAGCAGTGCAAGCGGTTTATACAATGAGCAGTTCTTC. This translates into CASSASGLYNEQFF.